These 12 T cell receptor beta chains originate from one sample sequenced in a study of T cell responses to AZD1222 COVID-19 vaccine. Here immunoSEQ multiplex PCR was the method, and the copy in TCRdb shows in-frame clones only, minus some. The profile covers some 150,000 clones, with 90% to 95% appearing a single time and about 3% taken by the ten largest. The starting material was peripheral blood, obtained on day 0 of MenACWY control vaccination. The origin of the receptors is an adult in good health.

The V call is TRBV5-1, the J call TRBJ1-3; 8 bases align to TRBD1. Trimming removed 0 bases from V and 2 bases from J; junction bases left unmatched: 4. Germline CDR1 is SGHRS and CDR2 is YFSETQ. The CDR3 totals 16 residues. CDR3 coding DNA: TGCGCCAGCAGCTTGGCCCCACAGGGGGCTGGAAACACCATATATTTT. Protein: CASSLAPQGAGNTIYF.

Written as DNA, the CDR3 is TGTGCCAGCAGCGTAGATGGGGGGCCGGGCTCTGGAAACACCATATATTTT. Amino acid sequence: CASSVDGGPGSGNTIYF. V is TRBV9 and J is TRBJ1-3, with D tentatively TRBD1 (6 bases). This CDR3 has 17 amino acids. The V end was cut by 0 bases, the J end by 0 bases, with 13 bases between. Germline-derived CDR1 and CDR2 are SGDLS and YYNGEE.

As regards this clone: Distinct nucleotide sequences in the sample also encode this CDR3. The chain joins TRBV6-2 or TRBV6-3 to TRBJ1-2; D remains ambiguous. Trimming cost V 2 bases and J 8 bases, with 12 bases left between them. Per the germline V gene, CDR1 is MNHEY and CDR2 is SVGEGT. The CDR3 loop spans 13 amino acids. The CDR3 loop is CASSYPLGGGYTF. As DNA, the CDR3 is TGTGCCAGCAGTTACCCCCTGGGAGGGGGCTACACCTTC.

The chain is built from TRBV2 and TRBJ1-1, with 8 bases identical to TRBD1. The V gene's germline CDR1 is SNHLY and CDR2 FYNNEI. The CDR3 totals 16 residues. V was clipped by 7 bases and J by 4 bases; unmatched bases: 14. CDR3 sequence (DNA): TGTGCCAGCACCGAGAGCGCTGGCGGGACAGGCACTGAAGCTTTCTTT. This codes for CASTESAGGTGTEAFF.

The V gene is TRBV5-1, the J gene TRBJ2-2; D gene unclear. The germline V and J ends were trimmed by 0 bases and 5 bases, with 8 bases remaining between them. The length of the CDR3 is 14 residues. Germline-derived CDR1 and CDR2 are SGHRS and YFSETQ. The CDR3 DNA reads TGCGCCAGCAGCTTGGAGGTGAAGACCGGGGAGCTGTTTTTT. Translation gives CASSLEVKTGELFF. The full variable domain, its missing parts supplied by reference TRBV5-1 and TRBJ2-2, is KAGVTQTPRYLIKTRGQQVTLSCSPISGHRSVSWYQQTPGQGLQFLFEYFSETQRNKGNFPGRFSGRQFSNSRSEMNVSTLELGDSALYLCASSLEVKTGELFFGEGSRLTVL.

The rearrangement joins TRBV28 to TRBJ2-4; 9 nucleotides line up with TRBD2. Looked up from germline, CDR1 is MDHEN and CDR2 is SYDVKM. V lost 2 bases to trimming and J lost 1 base; unmatched junction nucleotides: 0. This CDR3 comprises 15 residues. CDR3 sequence: CASSLGLAAKNIQYF. The DNA for the CDR3 is TGTGCCAGCAGTTTAGGACTAGCGGCCAAAAACATTCAGTACTTC. Using reference TRBV28 and TRBJ2-4 for the parts outside the CDR3, the full variable domain is DVKVTQSSRYLVKRTGEKVFLECVQDMDHENMFWYRQDPGLGLRLIYFSYDVKMKEKGDIPEGYSVSREKKERFSLILESASTNQTSMYLCASSLGLAAKNIQYFGAGTRLSVL.

The chain recombines TRBV6-1 with TRBJ1-5, with 9 positions matching TRBD1. Trimming removed 3 bases from V and 2 bases from J; junction bases left unmatched: 14. The CDR3 runs to 19 residues. Germline CDR1 is MNHNS and CDR2 is SASEGT. CDR3 loop: CASSDHTDRGHYGNQPQHF. CDR3 DNA: TGTGCCAGCAGTGACCATACGGACAGGGGCCACTATGGCAATCAGCCCCAGCATTTT.

The chain's CDR3 is CASSPIRGALNTEAFF. CDR3 DNA: TGTGCCAGCAGCCCCATCAGGGGAGCCCTGAACACTGAAGCTTTCTTT. This rearrangement joins TRBV7-9 to TRBJ1-1; D might be TRBD1 (6 bases). CDR3 length: 16 amino acids. The V end was cut by 5 bases, the J end by 0 bases, with 16 bases between. Germline CDR1 SEHNR, CDR2 FQNEAQ (reference sequence).

This clone has only one observation. The chain carries TRBV2 and TRBJ2-2; TRBD2 matches 14 bases. V lost 5 bases, J lost 3 bases, and 8 bases stayed unmatched. This CDR3 has 18 amino acids. Per the germline V gene, CDR1 is SNHLY and CDR2 is FYNNEI. The chain's CDR3 is CASSWGLAGVSDTGELFF. The CDR3 DNA reads as TGTGCCAGCAGTTGGGGACTAGCGGGAGTTAGCGACACCGGGGAGCTGTTTTTT.

Written as DNA, the CDR3 is TGTGCCAGCAGCCGAGAAGGACCGAACACCGGGGAGCTGTTTTTT. Amino acids: CASSREGPNTGELFF. V and J are TRBV3-1 (or the pseudogene TRBV3-2) and TRBJ2-2; D is ambiguous. Per germline, CDR1 LGHDT and CDR2 YNNKEL (reference sequence). The V end was cut by 4 bases, the J end by 0 bases, with 9 bases between. The CDR3 runs to 15 residues.

The rearrangement links TRBV7-9 to TRBJ2-5; possible D gene TRBD1, 5 bases. Germline CDR1 and CDR2: SEHNR and FQNEAQ (reference sequence). V lost 4 bases and J 4 bases, leaving 10 bases between the germline ends. This CDR3 spans 13 amino acids. The CDR3, as DNA: TGTGCCAGCAGCTCCCCAGGGTCAGAGACCCAGTACTTC. Protein product: CASSSPGSETQYF.

CDR3 DNA sequence: TGTGCCAGCTCTAGACGCGGGAACACTGAAGCTTTCTTT. Amino acid sequence: CASSRRGNTEAFF. The chain recombines TRBV27 with TRBJ1-1; no clear D gene. V gave up 8 bases and J gave up 1 base, with 11 bases separating them. Germline V CDR1 and CDR2: MNHEY, SMNVEV (reference sequence). This CDR3 is 13 amino acids long.